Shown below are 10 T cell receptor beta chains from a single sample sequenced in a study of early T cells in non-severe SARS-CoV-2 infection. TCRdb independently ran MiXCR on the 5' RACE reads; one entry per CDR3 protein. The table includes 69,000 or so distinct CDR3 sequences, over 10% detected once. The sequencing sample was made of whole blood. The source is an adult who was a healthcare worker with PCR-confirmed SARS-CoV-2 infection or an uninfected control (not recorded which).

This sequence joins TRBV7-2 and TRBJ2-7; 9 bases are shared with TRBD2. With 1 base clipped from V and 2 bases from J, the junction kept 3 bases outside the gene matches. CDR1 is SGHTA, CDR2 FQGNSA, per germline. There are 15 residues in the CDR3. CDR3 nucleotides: TGTGCCAGCAGCTTAGTGACTAGCGGCACCTACGAGCAGTACTTC. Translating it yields CASSLVTSGTYEQYF.

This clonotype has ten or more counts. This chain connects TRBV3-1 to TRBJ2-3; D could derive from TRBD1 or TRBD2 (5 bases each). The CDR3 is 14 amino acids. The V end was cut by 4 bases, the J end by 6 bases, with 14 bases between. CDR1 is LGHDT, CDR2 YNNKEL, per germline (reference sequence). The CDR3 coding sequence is TGTGCCAGCAGCCCGGGACCCCAAAGGGATACGCAGTATTTT. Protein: CASSPGPQRDTQYF.

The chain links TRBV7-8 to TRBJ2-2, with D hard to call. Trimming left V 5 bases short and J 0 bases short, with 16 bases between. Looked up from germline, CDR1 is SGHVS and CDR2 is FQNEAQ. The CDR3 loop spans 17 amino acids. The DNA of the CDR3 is TGTGCCAGCAGCCCCCCCCCCAGTAGTCCGAACACCGGGGAGCTGTTTTTT. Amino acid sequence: CASSPPPSSPNTGELFF.

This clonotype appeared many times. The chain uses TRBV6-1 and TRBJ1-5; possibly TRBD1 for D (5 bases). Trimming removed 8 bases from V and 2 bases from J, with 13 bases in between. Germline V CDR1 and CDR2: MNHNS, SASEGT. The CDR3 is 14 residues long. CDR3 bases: TGTGCCAGCCAGGCGGGGGTTGGCAATCAGCCCCAGCATTTT. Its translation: CASQAGVGNQPQHF.

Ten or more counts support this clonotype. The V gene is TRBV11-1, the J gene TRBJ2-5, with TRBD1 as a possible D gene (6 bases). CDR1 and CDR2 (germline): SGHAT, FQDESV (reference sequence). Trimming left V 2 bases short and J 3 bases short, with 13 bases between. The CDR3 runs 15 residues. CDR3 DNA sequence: TGTGCCAGCAGCTTAAGCCCAGGGGCCGAAGAGACCCAGTACTTC. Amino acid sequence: CASSLSPGAEETQYF. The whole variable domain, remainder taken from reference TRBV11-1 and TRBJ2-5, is EAEVAQSPRYKITEKSQAVAFWCDPISGHATLYWYRQILGQGPELLVQFQDESVVDDSQLPKDRFSAERLKGVDSTLKIQPAELGDSAMYLCASSLSPGAEETQYFGPGTRLLVL.

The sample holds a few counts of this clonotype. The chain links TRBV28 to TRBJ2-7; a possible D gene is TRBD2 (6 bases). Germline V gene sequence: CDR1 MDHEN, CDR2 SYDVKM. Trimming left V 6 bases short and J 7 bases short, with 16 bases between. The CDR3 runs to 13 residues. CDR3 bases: TGTGCCAGCAGACCCGGCCCCGCGGGGGAGCAGTACTTC. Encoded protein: CASRPGPAGEQYF.

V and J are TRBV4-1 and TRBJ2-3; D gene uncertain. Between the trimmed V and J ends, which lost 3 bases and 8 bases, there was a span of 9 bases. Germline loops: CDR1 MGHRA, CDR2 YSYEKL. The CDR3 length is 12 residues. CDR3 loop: CASSHPGGTQYF. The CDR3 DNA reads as TGCGCCAGCAGCCATCCCGGCGGTACGCAGTATTTT.

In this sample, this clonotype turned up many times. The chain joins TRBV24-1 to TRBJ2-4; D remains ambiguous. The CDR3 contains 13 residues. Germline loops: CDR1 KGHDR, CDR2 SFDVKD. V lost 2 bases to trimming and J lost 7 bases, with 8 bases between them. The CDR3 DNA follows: TGTGCCACCAGTGATTCGTTAGGGAACATTCAGTACTTC. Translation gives CATSDSLGNIQYF.

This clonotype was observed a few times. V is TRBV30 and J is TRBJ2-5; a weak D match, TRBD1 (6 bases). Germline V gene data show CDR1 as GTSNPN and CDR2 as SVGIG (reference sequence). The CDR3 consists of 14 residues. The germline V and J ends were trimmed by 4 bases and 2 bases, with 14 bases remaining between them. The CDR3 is CAWNARRGQETQYF. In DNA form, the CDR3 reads TGTGCCTGGAATGCGAGAAGGGGGCAAGAGACCCAGTACTTC.

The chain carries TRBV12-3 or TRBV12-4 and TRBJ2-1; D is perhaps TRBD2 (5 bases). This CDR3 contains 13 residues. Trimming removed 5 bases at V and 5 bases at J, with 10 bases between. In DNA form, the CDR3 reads TGTGCCAGCAGTCGGACGGGGAACAATGAGCAGTTCTTC. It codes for CASSRTGNNEQFF.